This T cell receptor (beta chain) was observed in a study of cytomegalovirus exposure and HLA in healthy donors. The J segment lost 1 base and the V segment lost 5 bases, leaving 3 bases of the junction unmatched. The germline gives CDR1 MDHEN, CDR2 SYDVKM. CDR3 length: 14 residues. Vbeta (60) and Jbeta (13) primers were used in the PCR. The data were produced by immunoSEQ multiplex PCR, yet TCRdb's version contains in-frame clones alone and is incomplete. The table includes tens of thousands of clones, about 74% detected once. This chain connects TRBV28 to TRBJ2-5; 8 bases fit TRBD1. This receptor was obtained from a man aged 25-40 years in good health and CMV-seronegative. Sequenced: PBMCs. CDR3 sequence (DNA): TGTGCCAGCAGTGGGGGACAGGCCCAAGAGACCCAGTACTTC. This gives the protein CASSGGQAQETQYF.